Following are 27 T cell receptor beta chains from one sample sequenced in a study of shared clonotypes between healthy human individuals. The naive CD8 population came from CD45RO-negative cells selected for CCR7, without terminally differentiated effector memory CD45RA+ cells. Assay used: immunoSEQ multiplex PCR; TCRdb lists only in-frame clones, some missing. This sample has roughly 2,000,000 clones, with 85% to 95% found just once. The sample taken for sequencing was naive CD8+ T cells sorted from blood. The receptors originated from a man younger than 35 in good health.

The V gene is TRBV9, the J gene TRBJ1-2, with TRBD1 matching over 7 bases. The CDR3 spans 14 residues. Germline V gene lookup returns CDR1 SGDLS and CDR2 YYNGEE. V gave up 4 bases and J gave up 3 bases; unmatched junction bases: 6. CDR3 sequence reads: CASSPQTGDYGYTF. Written as DNA, the CDR3 is TGTGCCAGCAGCCCCCAAACAGGGGACTATGGCTACACCTTC.

The chain combines TRBV7-6 with TRBJ2-3, with 10 bases lining up with TRBD2. V dropped 4 bases and J dropped 3; count of bases not matched to a gene: 1. CDR1 is SGHVS and CDR2 is FNYEAQ in the germline V gene. The CDR3 sequence is 14 residues long. Here the CDR3 reads CASSWTSGTDTQYF. DNA for the CDR3: TGTGCCAGCAGCTGGACTAGCGGTACAGATACGCAGTATTTT.

V usage is TRBV10-2 and J usage is TRBJ2-3, with D possibly TRBD1 on 6 matching bases. Deletions cut 5 bases from V and 1 base from J, with 13 bases between. This CDR3 has 15 amino acids. In germline, CDR1 is WSHSY, CDR2 SAAADI. The CDR3 DNA reads TGCGCCAGCAGTCCACAGGGCGGAGGCACAGATACGCAGTATTTT. Translated: CASSPQGGGTDTQYF.

The V and J genes are TRBV9 and TRBJ2-1, with TRBD2 as a possible D gene (6 bases). V shed 0 bases and J shed 8 bases, with 12 bases lying between them. CDR3 length equals 14 residues. Looked up from germline, CDR1 is SGDLS and CDR2 is YYNGEE. CDR3 coding DNA: TGTGCCAGCAGCGTAGGGGACTTTGAAGATGAGCAGTTCTTC. Protein sequence: CASSVGDFEDEQFF.

In this sample, this clone turned up once. In DNA form, the CDR3 reads TGCGCCAGCAGCACCCAAAACTACGAGCAGTACTTC. This translates into CASSTQNYEQYF. The V call is TRBV5-1, the J call TRBJ2-7; D unclear. Trimming left V 4 bases short and J 3 bases short, with 8 bases between. In germline, CDR1 is SGHRS, CDR2 YFSETQ. The CDR3 is made up of 12 amino acids.

The chain uses TRBV10-3 and TRBJ2-7; 7 nucleotides agree with TRBD1. The CDR3 loop spans 18 amino acids. J lost 0 bases, V lost 0 bases, and 11 bases had no gene match. Germline-derived CDR1 and CDR2 are ENHRY and SYGVKD. CDR3 bases: TGTGCCATCAGTGAGTCGTCAAGGGACAGTAGGAGCTCCTACGAGCAGTACTTC. It specifies CAISESSRDSRSSYEQYF.

The chain has TRBV10-2 and TRBJ2-7, with 7 bases lining up with TRBD1. Germline CDR1 and CDR2: WSHSY and SAAADI. J lost 3 bases, V lost 2 bases, and 7 bases had no gene match. CDR3 length: 15 residues. The CDR3 here is CASSEDDRVGYEQYF. CDR3 DNA sequence: TGCGCCAGCAGTGAGGATGACAGGGTTGGCTACGAGCAGTACTTC.

The chain carries TRBV30 and TRBJ2-1; D possibly matches TRBD1 or TRBD2 (5 bases each). Trimming took 5 bases from V and 6 from J, leaving 20 bases between them. The germline gives CDR1 GTSNPN, CDR2 SVGIG (reference sequence). The CDR3 contains 15 residues. The CDR3 region has the DNA TGTGCCTGGGGGGGTGGCGCTAGTCGAGGCAATGAGCAGTTCTTC. It codes for CAWGGGASRGNEQFF.

Only one count was recorded for this clone. The rearrangement uses TRBV28 and TRBJ2-3, with TRBD1 identical over 9 bases. Germline V gene lookup returns CDR1 MDHEN and CDR2 SYDVKM. The CDR3 is 17 amino acids. V trimming: 3 bases; J trimming: 0 bases; junction bases outside the gene matches: 7. In DNA, the CDR3 is TGTGCCAGCAGTTTTGAAGGGACAGGGCCCAGCACAGATACGCAGTATTTT. It is translated as CASSFEGTGPSTDTQYF.

The chain employs TRBV6-5 and TRBJ2-2; D unclear. Per the germline V gene, CDR1 is MNHEY and CDR2 is SVGAGI. This CDR3 region has 14 residues. V shed 2 bases and J shed 6 bases, with 10 bases lying between them. The CDR3 DNA reads TGTGCCAGCAGTTACGTGCGCTTAGCCGGGGAGCTGTTTTTT. It encodes CASSYVRLAGELFF.

The genes are TRBV7-2 and TRBJ2-7; 8 positions match TRBD1. The CDR3 is 13 amino acids. After removal of 5 bases from V and 2 bases from J, the junction contained 2 bases not matched to a gene. Germline CDR1 and CDR2: SGHTA and FQGNSA. The CDR3 region has the DNA TGTGCCAGCAGCGGCAGGGGGCCCTACGAGCAGTACTTC. Protein: CASSGRGPYEQYF.

This clone is a singleton in its sample. The chain employs TRBV7-9 and TRBJ2-5; 8 bases are shared with TRBD2. The ends lost 3 bases at V and 3 bases at J; junction bases unmatched: 6. Germline V gene data show CDR1 as SEHNR and CDR2 as FQNEAQ (reference sequence). The CDR3 runs 15 residues. This CDR3 is CASSLYGGEKETQYF. The CDR3 nucleotides read TGTGCCAGCAGCTTGTACGGGGGGGAGAAAGAGACCCAGTACTTC.

The chain has TRBV4-3 and TRBJ2-3; D uncertain. Germline-derived CDR1 and CDR2 are LGHNA and YSLEER. The CDR3 is made up of 15 amino acids. The V end lost 6 bases, the J end lost 6 bases, and 19 bases lay between the germline ends. The CDR3 sequence is CASSKLSAVRDTQYF. DNA for the CDR3: TGCGCCAGCAGTAAACTTTCGGCAGTCCGGGATACGCAGTATTTT.

The V call is TRBV14, the J call TRBJ1-2; D is unresolved. Germline V CDR1 and CDR2: SGHDN, FVKESK. The V end lost 0 bases, the J end lost 6 bases, and 8 bases lay between the germline ends. This CDR3 has 13 residues. The DNA of the CDR3 is TGTGCCAGCAGCCAAGAAAGGATCGATGGCTACACCTTC. Its translation: CASSQERIDGYTF.

This clone showed up just once. The chain uses TRBV10-3 and TRBJ1-4, with TRBD1 identical over 7 bases. Germline V CDR1 and CDR2: ENHRY, SYGVKD. This CDR3 contains 15 residues. Trimming at V came to 10 bases and at J to 5 bases, leaving 13 bases not matched to a gene. CDR3 nucleotide sequence: TGTGCCACCGCCGGGACAGTTGGGGCAAATGAAAAACTGTTTTTT. It codes for CATAGTVGANEKLFF.

This clone was recorded only once. The rearrangement uses TRBV7-9 and TRBJ1-1; the D is unclear. Trimming stripped 5 bases from V and 4 bases from J, with 11 bases between. The CDR3 is 13 amino acids. Germline CDR1 is SEHNR and CDR2 is FQNEAQ (reference sequence). The CDR3 DNA reads as TGTGCCAGCAGCCCCGCCCCGGGCACTGAAGCTTTCTTT. This sequence encodes CASSPAPGTEAFF. Using reference TRBV7-9 and TRBJ1-1 for the parts outside the CDR3, the full variable domain is DTGVSQNPRHKITKRGQNVTFRCDPISEHNRLYWYRQTLGQGPEFLTYFQNEAQLEKSRLLSDRFSAERPKGSFSTLEIQRTEQGDSAMYLCASSPAPGTEAFFGQGTRLTVV.

This clone has just one count. The chain is built from TRBV7-2 and TRBJ2-3, with TRBD2 identical over 8 bases. The ends lost 5 bases at V and 5 bases at J; junction bases unmatched: 6. Germline CDR1 is SGHTA and CDR2 is FQGNSA. The CDR3 contains 14 residues. The CDR3 protein is CASSVTSVGDTQYF. CDR3 DNA: TGTGCCAGCAGCGTGACTAGCGTCGGAGATACGCAGTATTTT.

This chain joins TRBV10-3 and TRBJ1-3, with D hard to call. This CDR3 is built from 15 residues. Between the trimmed V and J ends, which lost 3 bases and 0 bases, there was a span of 9 bases. The V gene's germline CDR1 is ENHRY and CDR2 SYGVKD. As DNA, the CDR3 is TGTGCCATCAGTGAAGCCTCAGTCTCTGGAAACACCATATATTTT. Its translation is CAISEASVSGNTIYF.

On this clone: Other nucleotide sequences from this sample produce the same CDR3. The genes are TRBV4-3 and TRBJ2-7; D possibly corresponds to TRBD1 (6 bases). From germline, CDR1 is LGHNA and CDR2 YSLEER. Between the trimmed V and J ends, which lost 0 bases and 0 bases, there was a span of 9 bases. CDR3 size: 15 residues. The CDR3 nucleotides are TGCGCCAGCAGCCAAGAGACAGGCAACTCCTACGAGCAGTACTTC. Amino acid sequence: CASSQETGNSYEQYF.

Comment on this clone: This same CDR3 is encoded by further DNA sequences in the sample. The chain has TRBV9 and TRBJ2-1; D is undetermined. V lost 0 bases, J lost 7 bases, and 5 bases lay in between. The CDR3 loop spans 12 amino acids. Per the germline V gene, CDR1 is SGDLS and CDR2 is YYNGEE. The CDR3, as DNA: TGTGCCAGCAGCGTAGAAGGAAATGAGCAGTTCTTC. It translates to CASSVEGNEQFF.

The chain recombines TRBV5-1 with TRBJ2-5; possibly TRBD1 for D (6 bases). The ends were cut back, 4 bases at V and 2 bases at J, with 21 bases in the middle. This CDR3 comprises 17 residues. Germline CDR1 is SGHRS and CDR2 is YFSETQ. The CDR3 region has the DNA TGCGCCAGCAGCGACGGACAGCACGCCCTCACTCAAGAGACCCAGTACTTC. As protein: CASSDGQHALTQETQYF.

The gene calls are TRBV27 and TRBJ2-3, with D possibly being TRBD1 (5 bases). V lost 6 bases and J lost 11, with 12 bases in between. This CDR3 has 11 residues. Per the germline V gene, CDR1 is MNHEY and CDR2 is SMNVEV (reference sequence). The CDR3 DNA follows: TGTGCCAGCAGCCCAGGGTCGGGGCAGTATTTT. This sequence encodes CASSPGSGQYF.

The gene calls are TRBV11-2 and TRBJ2-7, with D perhaps TRBD2 (6 bases). V lost 6 bases, J lost 0 bases, and 21 bases lay in between. Germline V gives CDR1 SGHAT, CDR2 FQNNGV. This CDR3 is built from 17 residues. CDR3 sequence reads: CASRKLGLASGSYEQYF. The CDR3 DNA follows: TGTGCCAGCAGGAAGTTGGGGCTAGCGAGTGGCTCCTACGAGCAGTACTTC. Supplemented by reference TRBV11-2 and TRBJ2-7, the full variable domain reads EAGVAQSPRYKIIEKRQSVAFWCNPISGHATLYWYQQILGQGPKLLIQFQNNGVVDDSQLPKDRFSAERLKGVDSTLKIQPAKLEDSAVYLCASRKLGLASGSYEQYFGPGTRLTVT.

The chain carries TRBV6-5 and TRBJ2-3; 9 positions match TRBD1. From germline, CDR1 is MNHEY and CDR2 SVGAGI. There are 15 residues in the CDR3. V lost 2 bases, J lost 3 bases, and 3 bases stayed unmatched. This CDR3 is CASSYGTGLTDTQYF. Written as DNA, the CDR3 is TGTGCCAGCAGTTACGGGACAGGGTTGACAGATACGCAGTATTTT.

Of note for this clone: Other nucleotide sequences in the sample specify the same CDR3. The chain's CDR3 is CASSLGQGLEQYF. Here the CDR3 DNA reads TGTGCCAGCAGCCTGGGACAGGGCCTGGAGCAGTACTTC. The chain is built from TRBV5-6 and TRBJ2-7; 9 bases are shared with TRBD1. Germline V gene lookup returns CDR1 SGHDT and CDR2 YYEEEE. The CDR3 length is 13 residues. J lost 7 bases, V lost 4 bases, and 6 bases had no gene match.

Remarks on this clone: Other DNA sequences from this sample encode an identical CDR3 as well. The chain uses TRBV7-9 and TRBJ2-7; 8 bases are shared with TRBD1. Germline lookup yields CDR1 SEHNR and CDR2 FQNEAQ (reference sequence). V was pared by 5 bases and J by 4 bases, with 1 base of the junction left unmatched. The CDR3 has 12 residues. The CDR3 sequence is CASSRQGYEQYF. In DNA form, the CDR3 reads TGTGCCAGCAGCCGACAGGGGTACGAGCAGTACTTC.

The chain combines TRBV6-5 with TRBJ1-5; no reliable D call. This CDR3 comprises 13 residues. Trimming pared 11 bases from V and 0 bases from J, leaving 11 bases between. CDR1 MNHEY and CDR2 SVGAGI come from the germline V gene. DNA for the CDR3: TGTGCCTGTTCCTTAGGTAGCAATCAGCCCCAGCATTTT. Translated: CACSLGSNQPQHF.